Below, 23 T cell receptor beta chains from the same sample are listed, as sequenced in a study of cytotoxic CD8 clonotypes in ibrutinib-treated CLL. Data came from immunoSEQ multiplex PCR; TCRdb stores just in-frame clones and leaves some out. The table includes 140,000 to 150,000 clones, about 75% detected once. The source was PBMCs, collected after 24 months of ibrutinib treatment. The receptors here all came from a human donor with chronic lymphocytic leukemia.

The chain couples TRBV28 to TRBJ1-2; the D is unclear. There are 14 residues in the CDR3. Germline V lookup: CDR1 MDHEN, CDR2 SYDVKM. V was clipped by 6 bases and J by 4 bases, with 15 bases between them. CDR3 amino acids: CASSLGGVLYGYTF. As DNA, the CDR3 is TGTGCCAGCAGCCTCGGTGGGGTTCTCTATGGCTACACCTTC.

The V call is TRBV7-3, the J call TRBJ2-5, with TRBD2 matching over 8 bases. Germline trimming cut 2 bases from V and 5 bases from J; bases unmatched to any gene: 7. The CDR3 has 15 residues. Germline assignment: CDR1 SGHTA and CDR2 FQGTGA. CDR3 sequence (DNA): TGTGCCAGCAGCTTAGCGGGACTAGTAGGGGAGACCCAGTACTTC. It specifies CASSLAGLVGETQYF.

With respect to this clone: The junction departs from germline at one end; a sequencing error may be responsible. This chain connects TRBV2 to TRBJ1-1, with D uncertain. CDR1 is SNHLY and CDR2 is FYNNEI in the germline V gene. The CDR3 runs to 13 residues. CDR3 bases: TGTGCCAGCAGCGAAGAAGTAGGTACTGAAGCTTTCTTT. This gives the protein CASSEEVGTEAFF.

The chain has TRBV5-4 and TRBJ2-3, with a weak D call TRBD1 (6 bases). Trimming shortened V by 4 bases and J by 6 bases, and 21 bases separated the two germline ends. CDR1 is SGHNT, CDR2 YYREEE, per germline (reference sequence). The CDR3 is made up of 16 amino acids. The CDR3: CASSERLAGVTDTQYF. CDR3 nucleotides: TGTGCCAGCAGCGAACGTCTAGCAGGGGTTACGGATACGCAGTATTTT.

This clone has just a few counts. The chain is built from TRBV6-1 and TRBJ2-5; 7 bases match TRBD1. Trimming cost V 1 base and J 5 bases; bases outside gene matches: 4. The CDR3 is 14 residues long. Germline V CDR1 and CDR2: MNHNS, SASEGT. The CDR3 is CASSEGHRGETQYF. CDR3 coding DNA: TGTGCCAGCAGTGAAGGGCACAGGGGTGAGACCCAGTACTTC.

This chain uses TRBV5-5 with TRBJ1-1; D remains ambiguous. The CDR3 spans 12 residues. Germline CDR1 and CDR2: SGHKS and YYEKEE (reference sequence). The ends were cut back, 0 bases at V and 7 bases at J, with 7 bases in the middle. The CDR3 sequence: CASSLVRDEAFF. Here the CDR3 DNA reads TGTGCCAGCAGCTTGGTGAGGGATGAAGCTTTCTTT.

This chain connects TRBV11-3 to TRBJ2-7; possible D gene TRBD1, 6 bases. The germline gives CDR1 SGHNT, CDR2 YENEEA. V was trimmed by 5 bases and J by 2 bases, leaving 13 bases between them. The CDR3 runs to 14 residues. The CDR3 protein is CASSGQSNPYEQYF. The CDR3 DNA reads TGTGCCAGCAGCGGACAGAGCAATCCCTACGAGCAGTACTTC.

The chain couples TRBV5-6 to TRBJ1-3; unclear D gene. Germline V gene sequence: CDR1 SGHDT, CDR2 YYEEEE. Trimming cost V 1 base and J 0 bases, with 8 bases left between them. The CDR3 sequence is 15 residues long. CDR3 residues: CASSLSGGSGNTIYF. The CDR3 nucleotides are TGTGCCAGCAGCTTGTCAGGTGGCTCTGGAAACACCATATATTTT.

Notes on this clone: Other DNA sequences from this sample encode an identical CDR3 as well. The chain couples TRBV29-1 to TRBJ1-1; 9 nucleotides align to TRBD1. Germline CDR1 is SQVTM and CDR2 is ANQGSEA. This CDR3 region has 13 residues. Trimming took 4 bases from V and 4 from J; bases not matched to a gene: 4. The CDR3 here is CSVGGQGGTEAFF. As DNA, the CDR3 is TGCAGCGTTGGGGGACAGGGAGGCACTGAAGCTTTCTTT.

CDR3 region: CSARENTEAFF. Here the CDR3 DNA reads TGCAGTGCTAGGGAGAACACTGAAGCTTTCTTT. V is TRBV20-1 and J is TRBJ1-1; no firm D call. Trimming took off 3 bases at V and 1 base at J, with 3 bases between the two ends. CDR1 DFQATT and CDR2 SNEGSKA come from the germline V gene (reference sequence). This CDR3 region has 11 residues.

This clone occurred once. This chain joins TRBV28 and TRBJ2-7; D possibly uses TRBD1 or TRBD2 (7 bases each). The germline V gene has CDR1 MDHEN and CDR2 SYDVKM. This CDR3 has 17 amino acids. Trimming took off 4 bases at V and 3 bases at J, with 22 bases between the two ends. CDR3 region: CASSSQTSPRGLYEQYF. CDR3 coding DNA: TGTGCCAGCAGTTCCCAGACTAGCCCTAGGGGGCTCTACGAGCAGTACTTC.

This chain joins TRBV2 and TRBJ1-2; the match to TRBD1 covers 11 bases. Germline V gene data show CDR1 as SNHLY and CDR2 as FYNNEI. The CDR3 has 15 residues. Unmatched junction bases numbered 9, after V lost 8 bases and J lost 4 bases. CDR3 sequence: CASLPSGTGGYGYTF. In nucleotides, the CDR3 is TGTGCCAGCTTACCCTCCGGGACAGGGGGCTATGGCTACACCTTC. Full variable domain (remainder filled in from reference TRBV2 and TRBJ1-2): EPEVTQTPSHQVTQMGQEVILRCVPISNHLYFYWYRQILGQKVEFLVSFYNNEISEKSEIFDDQFSVERPDGSNFTLKIRSTKLEDSAMYFCASLPSGTGGYGYTFGSGTRLTVV.

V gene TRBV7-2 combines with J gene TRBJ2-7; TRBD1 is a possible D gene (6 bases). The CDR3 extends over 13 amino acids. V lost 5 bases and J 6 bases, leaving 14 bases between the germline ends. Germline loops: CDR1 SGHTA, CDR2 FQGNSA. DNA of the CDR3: TGTGCCAGCAGCCCCCAGGGGTGGACCGAGCAGTACTTC. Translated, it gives CASSPQGWTEQYF. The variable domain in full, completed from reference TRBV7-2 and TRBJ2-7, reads GAGVSQSPSNKVTEKGKDVELRCDPISGHTALYWYRQSLGQGLEFLIYFQGNSAPDKSGLPSDRFSAERTGGSVSTLTIQRTQQEDSAVYLCASSPQGWTEQYFGPGTRLTVT.

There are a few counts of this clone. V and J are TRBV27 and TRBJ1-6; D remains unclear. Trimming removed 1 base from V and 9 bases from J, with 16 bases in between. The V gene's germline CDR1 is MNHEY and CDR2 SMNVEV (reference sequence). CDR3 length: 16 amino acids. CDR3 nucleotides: TGTGCCAGCAGTTTATGGGTAGGCGCCGGTGGTTCACCCCTCCACTTT. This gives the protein CASSLWVGAGGSPLHF.

CDR3 nucleotides: TGTGCCAGCAGGACTAGCGGGGGGGCGGATACGCAGTATTTT. Its protein is CASRTSGGADTQYF. The chain uses TRBV13 and TRBJ2-3; 14 bases fit TRBD2. Trimming took 6 bases from V and 6 from J; bases not matched to a gene: 2. The germline gives CDR1 PRHDT, CDR2 FYEKMQ (reference sequence). The CDR3 extends over 14 amino acids.

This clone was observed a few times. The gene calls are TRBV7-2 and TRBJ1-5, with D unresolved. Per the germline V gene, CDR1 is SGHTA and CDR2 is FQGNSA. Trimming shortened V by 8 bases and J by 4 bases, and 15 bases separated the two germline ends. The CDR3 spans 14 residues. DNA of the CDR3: TGTGCCAGCTCCTCAAGGCGGGGAAATCAGCCCCAGCATTTT. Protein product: CASSSRRGNQPQHF.

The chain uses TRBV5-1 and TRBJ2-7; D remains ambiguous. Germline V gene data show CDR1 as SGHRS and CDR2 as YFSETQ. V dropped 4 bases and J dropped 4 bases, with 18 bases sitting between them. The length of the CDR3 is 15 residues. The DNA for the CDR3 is TGCGCCAGCAGCCCGCACGTAGCCGGGCCATACGAGCAGTACTTC. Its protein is CASSPHVAGPYEQYF.

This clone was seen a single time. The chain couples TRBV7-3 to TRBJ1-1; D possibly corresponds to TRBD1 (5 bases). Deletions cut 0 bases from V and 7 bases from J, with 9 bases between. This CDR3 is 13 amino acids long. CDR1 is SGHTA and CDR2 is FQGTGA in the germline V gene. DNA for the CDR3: TGTGCCAGCAGCTTAACGGCGCAGGGTGAAGCTTTCTTT. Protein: CASSLTAQGEAFF.

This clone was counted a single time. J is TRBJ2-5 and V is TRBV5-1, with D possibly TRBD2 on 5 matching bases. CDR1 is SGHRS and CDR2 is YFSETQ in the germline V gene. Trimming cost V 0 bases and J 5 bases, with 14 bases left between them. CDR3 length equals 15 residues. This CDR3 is CASSLAGGGRETQYF. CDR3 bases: TGCGCCAGCAGCTTGGCCGGAGGCGGTCGCGAGACCCAGTACTTC.

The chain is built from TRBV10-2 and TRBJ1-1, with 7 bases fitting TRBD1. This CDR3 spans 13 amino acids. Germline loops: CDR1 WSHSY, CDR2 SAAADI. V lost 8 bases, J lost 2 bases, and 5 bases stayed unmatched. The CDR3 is CASDRAQNTEAFF. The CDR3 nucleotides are TGCGCCAGCGACAGGGCACAAAACACTGAAGCTTTCTTT.

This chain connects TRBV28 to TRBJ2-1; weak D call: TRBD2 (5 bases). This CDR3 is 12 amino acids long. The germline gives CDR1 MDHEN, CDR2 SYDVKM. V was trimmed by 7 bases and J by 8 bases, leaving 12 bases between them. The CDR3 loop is CASTPGFYEQFF. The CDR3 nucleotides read TGTGCCAGCACCCCGGGGTTCTATGAGCAGTTCTTC. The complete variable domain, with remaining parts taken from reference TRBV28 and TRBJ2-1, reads DVKVTQSSRYLVKRTGEKVFLECVQDMDHENMFWYRQDPGLGLRLIYFSYDVKMKEKGDIPEGYSVSREKKERFSLILESASTNQTSMYLCASTPGFYEQFFGPGTRLTVL.

Here the CDR3 DNA reads TGTGCCAGCAGCTCACTGACAGCCAGCTCCTACGAGCAGTACTTC. This encodes CASSSLTASSYEQYF. The chain is built from TRBV13 and TRBJ2-7, with D possibly matching TRBD1 (5 bases). The germline CDR1 and CDR2 sequences are PRHDT and FYEKMQ (reference sequence). The CDR3 is made up of 15 amino acids. V was trimmed by 4 bases and J by 0 bases, leaving 13 bases between them.

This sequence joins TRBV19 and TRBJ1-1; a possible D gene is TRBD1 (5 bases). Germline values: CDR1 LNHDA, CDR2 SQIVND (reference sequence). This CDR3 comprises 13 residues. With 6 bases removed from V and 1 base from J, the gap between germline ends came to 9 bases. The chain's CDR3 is CASSGTRNTEAFF. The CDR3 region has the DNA TGTGCCAGTAGCGGGACCCGGAACACTGAAGCTTTCTTT.